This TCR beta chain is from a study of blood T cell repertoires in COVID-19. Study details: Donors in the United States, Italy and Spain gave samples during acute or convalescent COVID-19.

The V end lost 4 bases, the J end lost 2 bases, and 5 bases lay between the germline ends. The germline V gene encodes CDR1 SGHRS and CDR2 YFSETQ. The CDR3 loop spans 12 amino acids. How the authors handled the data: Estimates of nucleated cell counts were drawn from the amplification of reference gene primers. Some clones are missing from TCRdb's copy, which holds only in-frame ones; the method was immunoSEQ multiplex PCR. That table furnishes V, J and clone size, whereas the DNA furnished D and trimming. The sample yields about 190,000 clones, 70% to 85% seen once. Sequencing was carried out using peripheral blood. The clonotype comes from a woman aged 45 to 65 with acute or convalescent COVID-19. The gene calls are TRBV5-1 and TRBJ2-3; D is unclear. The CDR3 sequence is CASSPPTDTQYF. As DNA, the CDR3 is TGCGCCAGCAGCCCTCCCACAGATACGCAGTATTTT.